The next 18 T cell receptor beta chains were all read from a single sample in a study of CD8 T cells in Susac syndrome. Reverse transcription used roughly 0.45 to 1 ug RNA and random hexamers. Via MiXCR, TCRdb re-called the immunoSEQ multiplex PCR reads, giving one row per CDR3 protein. The sample includes about 100,000 distinct CDR3 sequences, approximately 95% of them seen just once. The sample comprised CD8+ T cells from PBMCs. Receptors were obtained from a human donor with Susac syndrome.

The chain recombines TRBV6-4 with TRBJ1-6; a weak D match, TRBD1 (6 bases). V lost 3 bases, J lost 7 bases, and 7 bases lay in between. CDR1 is MRHNA, CDR2 SNTAGT, per germline. The CDR3 contains 13 residues. The CDR3 bases are TGTGCCAGCAGTGATACAGGGAATTCACCCCTCCACTTT. It translates to CASSDTGNSPLHF.

V usage is TRBV7-9 and J usage is TRBJ1-6; perhaps TRBD1 as D (6 bases). The CDR3 is 14 amino acids. Germline values: CDR1 SEHNR, CDR2 FQNEAQ (reference sequence). V was pared by 8 bases and J by 7 bases, with 15 bases between. The CDR3 region has the DNA TGTGCCAGCGCGCGCGGACAGCTAAATTCACCCCTCCACTTT. This gives the protein CASARGQLNSPLHF.

The chain recombines TRBV29-1 with TRBJ1-3; 7 bases line up with TRBD1. Germline assignment: CDR1 SQVTM and CDR2 ANQGSEA. The V and J ends lost 3 bases and 0 bases, in that order; junction bases with no gene match: 8. The CDR3 covers 16 residues. CDR3 DNA: TGCAGCGTTGAGGCGTGGGACAGTACCTCTGGAAACACCATATATTTT. Its protein product is CSVEAWDSTSGNTIYF.

V and J are TRBV18 and TRBJ2-1; D ambiguous. The CDR3 length is 12 residues. Trimming took off 5 bases at V and 9 bases at J, with 11 bases between the two ends. Germline CDR1 is KGHSH and CDR2 is LQKENI. CDR3 sequence reads: CASSGTGGEQFF. The CDR3 DNA is TGTGCCAGCTCAGGCACTGGTGGTGAGCAGTTCTTC.

The chain employs TRBV20-1 and TRBJ1-1; a weak D match, TRBD1 (5 bases). The V gene lost 1 base and the J gene lost 4 bases, with 7 bases spanning the gap. Germline V gene sequence: CDR1 DFQATT, CDR2 SNEGSKA (reference sequence). The CDR3 has 12 amino acids. The CDR3, as DNA: TGCAGTGCTAGAGTGGGGACCACTGAAGCTTTCTTT. Its protein product is CSARVGTTEAFF.

The chain uses TRBV29-1 and TRBJ1-2; tentative D call: TRBD1 (5 bases). The CDR3 consists of 13 residues. The germline V gene has CDR1 SQVTM and CDR2 ANQGSEA. Trimming pared 7 bases from V and 2 bases from J, leaving 14 bases between. CDR3 amino acids: CSAGGDRNYGYTF. CDR3 nucleotide sequence: TGCAGCGCTGGGGGAGATAGGAACTATGGCTACACCTTC.

The V and J genes are TRBV10-1 and TRBJ1-2; D gene unclear. Germline assignment: CDR1 WNHNN and CDR2 SYGVQD (reference sequence). This CDR3 has 12 residues. V dropped 3 bases and J dropped 6 bases, with 8 bases sitting between them. CDR3 DNA sequence: TGCGCCAGCAGTGACTACAGTGATGGCTACACCTTC. This sequence encodes CASSDYSDGYTF.

The chain couples TRBV29-1 to TRBJ1-1; D is unresolved. CDR3 size: 15 residues. V dropped 3 bases and J dropped 3 bases, with 17 bases sitting between them. Germline CDR1 is SQVTM and CDR2 is ANQGSEA. The CDR3 loop is CSVDLRKGSYTEAFF. CDR3 DNA sequence: TGCAGCGTTGATTTGCGGAAGGGCAGCTACACTGAAGCTTTCTTT.

A note on this clonotype: Mismatch with germline at one junction end may stem from a read error. The CDR3 DNA reads as TGCGCCAGCAGCTTGGTGGGGGGAGAAGTTTTCTTT. Its translation is CASSLVGGEVFF. This chain links TRBV5-1 with TRBJ1-1; possibly TRBD1 for D (5 bases). The CDR3 contains 12 residues. From germline, CDR1 is SGHRS and CDR2 YFSETQ. The whole variable domain, filled in from reference TRBV5-1 and TRBJ1-1, reads KAGVTQTPRYLIKTRGQQVTLSCSPISGHRSVSWYQQTPGQGLQFLFEYFSETQRNKGNFPGRFSGRQFSNSRSEMNVSTLELGDSALYLCASSLVGGEVFFGQGTRLTVV.

This chain links TRBV15 with TRBJ2-7; weak D call: TRBD2 (6 bases). Deletions cut 1 base from V and 4 bases from J, with 11 bases between. This CDR3 is 14 amino acids long. CDR1 and CDR2 from the germline V gene are LNHNV and YYDKDF (reference sequence). CDR3 amino acids: CATSRVGSGYEQYF. The CDR3 DNA sequence: TGTGCCACCAGCAGAGTGGGTAGCGGTTACGAGCAGTACTTC.

V and J are TRBV12-3 or TRBV12-4 and TRBJ1-3; tentative D call: TRBD1 (5 bases). CDR3 length: 12 residues. V lost 4 bases and J 9 bases, leaving 10 bases between the germline ends. CDR3 residues: CASSWDLGTIYF. The CDR3 DNA reads TGTGCCAGCAGTTGGGACCTCGGCACCATATATTTT.

This chain links TRBV20-1 with TRBJ2-7; perhaps TRBD2 as D (5 bases). Germline loops: CDR1 DFQATT, CDR2 SNEGSKA (reference sequence). Trimming took 1 base from V and 5 from J, leaving 9 bases between them. The CDR3 has 12 amino acids. The CDR3 coding sequence is TGCAGTGCTAGAGGTGCCGGGAACGAGCAGTACTTC. Translated: CSARGAGNEQYF.

The genes are TRBV5-1 and TRBJ1-2, with 10 nucleotides matching TRBD1. After removal of 3 bases from V and 7 bases from J, the junction contained 9 bases not matched to a gene. Germline CDR1 SGHRS, CDR2 YFSETQ. This CDR3 has 15 residues. The CDR3 DNA reads as TGCGCCAGCAGCTACCAAGGACAGGGGGGTCCTGGCTACACCTTC. It is translated as CASSYQGQGGPGYTF.

The CDR3 loop reads CASRGSQGPYGYTF. The CDR3 nucleotides read TGTGCCAGCAGGGGGTCGCAGGGGCCCTATGGCTACACCTTC. The chain recombines TRBV27 with TRBJ1-2; tentative D call: TRBD1 (6 bases). Germline V lookup: CDR1 MNHEY, CDR2 SMNVEV (reference sequence). V shed 6 bases and J shed 4 bases, with 15 bases lying between them. The CDR3 totals 14 residues.

The V and J genes are TRBV20-1 and TRBJ2-7; 8 bases are shared with TRBD1. Germline assignment: CDR1 DFQATT and CDR2 SNEGSKA (reference sequence). The CDR3 has 14 amino acids. V shed 3 bases and J 5 bases; nucleotides not matched to a gene: 9. CDR3 in amino acids: CSASEDRGLNEQYF. Here the CDR3 DNA reads TGCAGTGCTAGTGAAGACAGGGGCCTAAACGAGCAGTACTTC.

The chain is built from TRBV14 and TRBJ1-4; unclear D gene. The CDR3 covers 15 residues. Germline CDR1 reads SGHDN; CDR2 reads FVKESK. V lost 2 bases and J lost 5, with 12 bases in between. The CDR3 region is CASSQQDGRNEKLFF. CDR3 nucleotide sequence: TGTGCCAGCAGCCAACAGGACGGGAGGAATGAAAAACTGTTTTTT.

The sample holds one count of this clonotype. V and J are TRBV4-1 and TRBJ2-3; no definite D call. The CDR3 extends over 14 amino acids. Trimming took 3 bases from V and 6 from J, leaving 13 bases between them. The germline CDR1 and CDR2 sequences are MGHRA and YSYEKL. CDR3 residues: CASSHTNSLDTQYF. As DNA, the CDR3 is TGCGCCAGCAGCCACACTAACTCGCTGGATACGCAGTATTTT.

The chain carries TRBV3-1 and TRBJ1-2, with unresolved D. Germline V lookup: CDR1 LGHDT, CDR2 YNNKEL (reference sequence). The CDR3 contains 15 residues. Trimming left V 0 bases short and J 6 bases short, with 14 bases between. CDR3 coding DNA: TGTGCCAGCAGCCAAGATCGCGTAGGGCTTGATGGCTACACCTTC. It specifies CASSQDRVGLDGYTF. The entire variable domain, with the rest obtained from reference TRBV3-1 and TRBJ1-2, is as follows: DTAVSQTPKYLVTQMGNDKSIKCEQNLGHDTMYWYKQDSKKFLKIMFSYNNKELIINETVPNRFSPKSPDKAHLNLHINSLELGDSAVYFCASSQDRVGLDGYTFGSGTRLTVV.